These 31 T cell receptor beta chains originate from one sample sequenced in a study of CD8 T cells in Susac syndrome. RNA was extracted with the RNeasy kit, and a quantity of about 0.5 to 1 ug was reverse transcribed using random hexamers. TCRdb processed the immunoSEQ multiplex PCR reads anew with MiXCR; each CDR3 protein has one entry. The repertoire holds under 350,000 distinct CDR3 sequences, about 92% seen once, with over 0.065% in the top ten. What was sequenced was CD4+ T cells from PBMCs. The source of these receptors is a human donor with multiple sclerosis.

V and J are TRBV30 and TRBJ1-2; possibly TRBD1 for D (6 bases). This CDR3 contains 14 residues. CDR1 and CDR2 (germline): GTSNPN, SVGIG (reference sequence). The DNA for the CDR3 is TGTGCTAAGGCCGTGGACAGAGCTAACTATGGCTACACCTTC. Translated, it gives CAKAVDRANYGYTF.

CDR3 residues: CASSLVASRLSLEQFF. The DNA of the CDR3 is TGCGCCAGCAGCTTGGTGGCTAGCCGCCTAAGCCTAGAGCAGTTCTTC. This chain uses TRBV5-1 with TRBJ2-1; tentatively, D is TRBD2 (5 bases). Trimming left V 0 bases short and J 10 bases short, with 20 bases between. The CDR3 is 16 amino acids. The V gene's germline CDR1 is SGHRS and CDR2 YFSETQ.

V usage is TRBV20-1 and J usage is TRBJ1-2; 8 positions agree with TRBD1. Trimming cost V 0 bases and J 4 bases; bases outside gene matches: 4. Germline V gene sequence: CDR1 DFQATT, CDR2 SNEGSKA (reference sequence). The CDR3 is 14 residues long. The CDR3 DNA is TGCAGTGCTAGAGATTCGGGACAGGCCTATGGCTACACCTTC. This gives the protein CSARDSGQAYGYTF.

DNA of the CDR3: TGTGCCAGTAGTAGAGGACAGTCCTACGAGCAGTACTTC. As protein: CASSRGQSYEQYF. The rearrangement joins TRBV19 to TRBJ2-7, with a tentative D call TRBD1 (6 bases). V was pared by 4 bases and J by 1 base, with 8 bases between. CDR1 is LNHDA, CDR2 SQIVND, per germline (reference sequence). This CDR3 is built from 13 residues.

The chain combines TRBV5-1 with TRBJ2-1; D perhaps matches TRBD2 (5 bases). Germline CDR1 reads SGHRS; CDR2 reads YFSETQ. The V end was cut by 3 bases, the J end by 4 bases, with 11 bases between. This CDR3 has 14 amino acids. The CDR3 is CASSSLARYNEQFF. CDR3 bases: TGCGCCAGCAGCTCCCTAGCCCGATACAATGAGCAGTTCTTC.

This clonotype has just one count. V and J are TRBV29-1 and TRBJ2-3; D is undetermined. Germline V lookup: CDR1 SQVTM, CDR2 ANQGSEA. The CDR3 extends over 13 amino acids. With 1 base removed from V and 6 bases from J, the gap between germline ends came to 11 bases. CDR3 sequence (DNA): TGCAGCGTTGAAGTCCTTACTTATGATACGCAGTATTTT. It translates to CSVEVLTYDTQYF.

The chain couples TRBV18 to TRBJ2-3; no firm D call. V was shortened by 3 bases and J by 5 bases, with 9 bases between the two germline ends. Germline CDR1 is KGHSH and CDR2 is LQKENI. CDR3 size: 13 residues. Here the CDR3 reads CASSPPDRDTQYF. The CDR3 DNA is TGTGCCAGCTCACCCCCGGACCGAGATACGCAGTATTTT.

CDR3 sequence (DNA): TGCGCCAGCAGCCAATGGCGGGACCCCTACGAGCAGTACTTC. Translation: CASSQWRDPYEQYF. This chain uses TRBV5-1 with TRBJ2-7, with D perhaps matching TRBD2 (6 bases). V lost 4 bases, J lost 2 bases, and 13 bases lay in between. Germline V gives CDR1 SGHRS, CDR2 YFSETQ. This CDR3 has 14 residues. The full variable domain, with the rest looked up from reference TRBV5-1 and TRBJ2-7, is KAGVTQTPRYLIKTRGQQVTLSCSPISGHRSVSWYQQTPGQGLQFLFEYFSETQRNKGNFPGRFSGRQFSNSRSEMNVSTLELGDSALYLCASSQWRDPYEQYFGPGTRLTVT.

The genes are TRBV3-1 and TRBJ2-1; D is uncertain. V was trimmed by 5 bases and J by 0 bases, leaving 17 bases between them. Germline values: CDR1 LGHDT, CDR2 YNNKEL (reference sequence). CDR3 length: 17 residues. The CDR3 DNA reads as TGTGCCAGCAGCTCCTGGCCTTCATGGAGCTCCTACAATGAGCAGTTCTTC. It is translated as CASSSWPSWSSYNEQFF.

This clonotype was seen a few times. This rearrangement joins TRBV7-9 to TRBJ2-7; D is unresolved. Trimming took off 8 bases at V and 6 bases at J, with 17 bases between the two ends. Looked up from germline, CDR1 is SEHNR and CDR2 is FQNEAQ (reference sequence). CDR3 length: 13 residues. CDR3 DNA: TGTGCCAGCCGCGCCGCCGCCAACTCCGAGCAGTACTTC. As protein: CASRAAANSEQYF.

The J gene is TRBJ2-7, the V gene TRBV15; D is uncertain. V was clipped by 0 bases and J by 3 bases, with 12 bases between them. The germline V gene has CDR1 LNHNV and CDR2 YYDKDF (reference sequence). The CDR3 extends over 15 amino acids. The CDR3 sequence: CATSRDRRLLYEQYF. DNA for the CDR3: TGTGCCACCAGCAGAGATCGTAGGTTACTCTACGAGCAGTACTTC.

The chain carries TRBV20-1 and TRBJ2-5, with D perhaps TRBD1 (5 bases). The CDR3 extends over 14 amino acids. V was shortened by 0 bases and J by 2 bases, with 10 bases between the two germline ends. Looked up from germline, CDR1 is DFQATT and CDR2 is SNEGSKA (reference sequence). CDR3 sequence (DNA): TGCAGTGCTAGAGAGCGCAGGGTACAAGAGACCCAGTACTTC. This encodes CSARERRVQETQYF.

The genes are TRBV19 and TRBJ2-3, with D possibly being TRBD1 or TRBD2 (6 bases each). V lost 7 bases and J 4 bases, leaving 15 bases between the germline ends. Germline V gives CDR1 LNHDA, CDR2 SQIVND (reference sequence). The CDR3 is made up of 14 amino acids. The chain's CDR3 is CASTRGGPADTQYF. For the CDR3, the DNA is TGTGCCAGTACCAGGGGAGGCCCGGCAGATACGCAGTATTTT.

The V call is TRBV21-1, the J call TRBJ2-3; the listed D gene, TRBD2, was not tested against the DNA. TRBV21-1 is a pseudogene segment. The CDR3 has 12 amino acids. The CDR3 DNA follows: TGTGCCAGCAGCGCCCGACCGGCTAGCTCGAATTTT. Translated, it gives CASSARPASSNF.

V is TRBV4-2 and J is TRBJ1-1, with D unresolved. The V gene lost 1 base and the J gene lost 7 bases, with 19 bases spanning the gap. The CDR3 extends over 16 amino acids. Germline V lookup: CDR1 LGHNA, CDR2 YNFKEQ. In DNA, the CDR3 is TGTGCCAGCAGCCAAGCGGTTCAAGCCTCCCTAGGTGAAGCTTTCTTT. It codes for CASSQAVQASLGEAFF.

Regarding this clonotype: Because the CDR3's place on the DNA is in doubt, the DNA is left out and the CDR3 is given as listed by TCRdb. The V call is TRBV12-3 or TRBV12-4, the J call TRBJ1-2. The CDR3 numbers 14 amino acids, ends counted. The chain's CDR3 is CASSLAVELYGYTF.

V and J are TRBV9 and TRBJ1-1; D may be TRBD1 (6 bases). Trimming took 0 bases from V and 4 from J, leaving 13 bases between them. The CDR3 contains 15 residues. Germline CDR1 reads SGDLS; CDR2 reads YYNGEE. DNA for the CDR3: TGTGCCAGCAGCGTAGTGGGGGGGCCGGGCACTGAAGCTTTCTTT. It is translated as CASSVVGGPGTEAFF.

The chain carries TRBV5-1 and TRBJ1-6; tentative D call: TRBD1 (5 bases). The V gene lost 4 bases and the J gene lost 5 bases, with 13 bases spanning the gap. Germline lookup yields CDR1 SGHRS and CDR2 YFSETQ. CDR3 length: 15 residues. For the CDR3, the DNA is TGCGCCAGCAGCCTGCTTGGGGGAAATAATTCACCCCTCCACTTT. This sequence encodes CASSLLGGNNSPLHF.

The chain couples TRBV2 to TRBJ1-1, with TRBD1 as a possible D gene (5 bases). V dropped 4 bases and J dropped 1 base, with 10 bases sitting between them. Germline V lookup: CDR1 SNHLY, CDR2 FYNNEI. The CDR3 spans 14 residues. CDR3 sequence: CASSARGRNTEAFF. CDR3 nucleotide sequence: TGTGCCAGCAGTGCGAGGGGTCGGAACACTGAAGCTTTCTTT.

The chain carries TRBV5-1 and TRBJ2-1, with 16 bases fitting TRBD2. CDR1 is SGHRS and CDR2 is YFSETQ in the germline V gene. The CDR3 runs to 17 residues. J lost 7 bases, V lost 4 bases, and 8 bases had no gene match. CDR3 amino acids: CASSSGTSGGAWNEQFF. As DNA, the CDR3 is TGCGCCAGCAGCAGCGGGACTAGCGGGGGGGCGTGGAATGAGCAGTTCTTC.

This clonotype has a handful of counts. The V gene is TRBV6-6, the J gene TRBJ2-7; 10 nucleotides match TRBD1. The trim removed 4 bases at V and 0 bases at J, leaving 6 bases unmatched. Germline-derived CDR1 and CDR2 are MNHNY and SVGAGI (reference sequence). The CDR3 totals 16 residues. CDR3 amino acids: CASSSTGGSSSYEQYF. In DNA form, the CDR3 reads TGTGCCAGCAGTTCGACAGGGGGCTCCAGCTCCTACGAGCAGTACTTC.

V gene TRBV29-1 combines with J gene TRBJ2-2, with TRBD1 matching 7 bases. Germline V gives CDR1 SQVTM, CDR2 ANQGSEA. The CDR3 runs to 18 residues. With 4 bases clipped from V and 1 base from J, the junction kept 15 bases outside the gene matches. The CDR3 DNA is TGCAGCGTTGTTTTGCTCACCGACAGGGTCGTGAACACCGGGGAGCTGTTTTTT. Protein sequence: CSVVLLTDRVVNTGELFF.

The V call is TRBV5-1, the J call TRBJ1-4; D ambiguous. CDR1 is SGHRS, CDR2 YFSETQ, per germline. CDR3 length: 12 amino acids. V was cut by 3 bases and J by 4 bases, with 4 bases left in between. CDR3 residues: CASSWDNEKLFF. The CDR3 DNA follows: TGCGCCAGCAGCTGGGATAATGAAAAACTGTTTTTT.

The chain joins TRBV6-5 to TRBJ1-1, with D hard to call. Trimming left V 6 bases short and J 3 bases short, with 14 bases between. The CDR3 loop spans 14 amino acids. The V gene's germline CDR1 is MNHEY and CDR2 SVGAGI. The CDR3 sequence: CASRPPNRHTEAFF. CDR3 bases: TGTGCCAGCAGACCCCCCAACCGGCACACTGAAGCTTTCTTT.

This chain joins TRBV2 and TRBJ2-5, with 10 bases aligning to TRBD2. CDR3 size: 15 residues. Germline CDR1 is SNHLY and CDR2 is FYNNEI. V lost 4 bases and J lost 5; bases outside the gene matches: 7. The CDR3 DNA reads TGTGCCAGCAGTGTCCGGACTAGCGGACAGGAGACCCAGTACTTC. It codes for CASSVRTSGQETQYF.

The chain couples TRBV2 to TRBJ2-7; D remains ambiguous. The CDR3 covers 15 residues. Germline lookup yields CDR1 SNHLY and CDR2 FYNNEI. V was clipped by 8 bases and J by 6 bases, with 23 bases between them. CDR3 region: CASSSRSDGDLEQYF. In DNA, the CDR3 is TGTGCCAGCTCTAGTCGGTCCGACGGAGATCTCGAGCAGTACTTC.

V and J are TRBV11-2 and TRBJ2-3; TRBD2 matches 12 bases. Germline trimming cut 2 bases from V and 4 bases from J; bases unmatched to any gene: 10. Germline values: CDR1 SGHAT, CDR2 FQNNGV. The CDR3 consists of 18 residues. In nucleotides, the CDR3 is TGTGCCAGCAGCTTACTGACTAGCGGGGGCGCAATACCAGATACGCAGTATTTT. It encodes CASSLLTSGGAIPDTQYF.

DNA for the CDR3: TGTGCCACCAGCAGAGATGGGGGCCTGGGCACAGATACGCAGTATTTT. This sequence encodes CATSRDGGLGTDTQYF. V is TRBV15 and J is TRBJ2-3; D may be TRBD1 (6 bases). CDR1 LNHNV and CDR2 YYDKDF come from the germline V gene (reference sequence). There are 16 residues in the CDR3. The ends were cut back, 0 bases at V and 1 base at J, with 11 bases in the middle.

DNA for the CDR3: TGTGCCAGCAGCCGCCGAGCAGCAGGGAGAAGGAACGAGCAGTACTTC. Translation gives CASSRRAAGRRNEQYF. The rearrangement links TRBV7-9 to TRBJ2-7, with D perhaps given as TRBD1 or TRBD2 (5 bases each). The V and J ends lost 5 bases and 5 bases respectively, with 22 bases between them. The CDR3 runs 16 residues. Germline V gives CDR1 SEHNR, CDR2 FQNEAQ (reference sequence).

J is TRBJ1-6 and V is TRBV5-1; no clear D gene. V was clipped by 0 bases and J by 7 bases, with 11 bases between them. Germline V CDR1 and CDR2: SGHRS, YFSETQ. This CDR3 contains 15 residues. As DNA, the CDR3 is TGCGCCAGCAGCTTGGCCCAACAGACGAATTCACCCCTCCACTTT. Its protein product is CASSLAQQTNSPLHF. Using reference TRBV5-1 and TRBJ1-6 for the parts outside the CDR3, the full variable domain is KAGVTQTPRYLIKTRGQQVTLSCSPISGHRSVSWYQQTPGQGLQFLFEYFSETQRNKGNFPGRFSGRQFSNSRSEMNVSTLELGDSALYLCASSLAQQTNSPLHFGNGTRLTVT.

V and J are TRBV19 and TRBJ2-1, with D tentatively TRBD2 (6 bases). Germline lookup yields CDR1 LNHDA and CDR2 SQIVND (reference sequence). The V and J ends lost 4 bases and 4 bases respectively, with 8 bases between them. The CDR3 is 13 amino acids. CDR3: CASSTGVYNEQFF. The CDR3 nucleotides are TGTGCCAGTAGTACGGGAGTTTACAATGAGCAGTTCTTC.